One sample yielded the 6 T cell receptor beta chains listed below, sequenced in a study of T cell clones after liver transplantation. Libraries were prepared by immunoSEQ multiplex PCR; TCRdb keeps only in-frame clonotypes and omits some of them. The table records 8,500 to 10,000 clones, over 60% of them present only once. The sequences come from CD8+ T cells from blood, collected before liver transplant. These receptors were collected from a human donor who received a liver transplant.

J is TRBJ2-7 and V is TRBV7-9, with 8 positions matching TRBD2. Germline assignment: CDR1 SEHNR and CDR2 FQNEAQ (reference sequence). V lost 10 bases, J lost 3 bases, and 11 bases stayed unmatched. The CDR3 spans 14 residues. This CDR3 is CANQIVGTSYEQYF. The DNA for the CDR3 is TGTGCCAACCAAATCGTCGGGACTAGCTACGAGCAGTACTTC.

This chain joins TRBV4-3 and TRBJ1-1; D possibly corresponds to TRBD1 (6 bases). Germline V gene data show CDR1 as LGHNA and CDR2 as YSLEER. Trimming cost V 2 bases and J 3 bases, with 13 bases left between them. The CDR3 is 15 amino acids. The DNA of the CDR3 is TGCGCCAGCAGCCAAACCCTCGGACAGTACACTGAAGCTTTCTTT. Translation gives CASSQTLGQYTEAFF.

The rearrangement joins TRBV15 to TRBJ2-7; D ambiguous. The germline V gene encodes CDR1 LNHNV and CDR2 YYDKDF (reference sequence). The CDR3 length is 14 residues. The ends were cut back, 4 bases at V and 1 base at J, with 11 bases in the middle. The CDR3 DNA reads as TGTGCCACCAGCACCGGAATAGGGTCCTACGAGCAGTACTTC. Protein: CATSTGIGSYEQYF.

This chain uses TRBV18 with TRBJ1-5; maybe TRBD1 (5 bases). Trimming stripped 3 bases from V and 5 bases from J, with 14 bases between. The germline V gene has CDR1 KGHSH and CDR2 LQKENI. The CDR3 spans 15 residues. CDR3 sequence reads: CASSPRQGSDQPQHF. The CDR3 DNA follows: TGTGCCAGCTCACCTAGGCAGGGATCGGATCAGCCCCAGCATTTT.

This rearrangement joins TRBV29-1 to TRBJ2-5; D is undetermined. CDR1 is SQVTM and CDR2 is ANQGSEA in the germline V gene. The CDR3 is 13 amino acids. V was cut by 2 bases and J by 3 bases, with 10 bases left in between. The CDR3 bases are TGCAGCGTTGAACTTCTGGCAGAAGAGACCCAGTACTTC. Residues: CSVELLAEETQYF.

By share, this clone counts as medium-sized (0.01 to 0.1%). This sequence joins TRBV9 and TRBJ1-1, with D perhaps matching TRBD1 (5 bases). Deletions cut 3 bases from V and 1 base from J, with 13 bases between. The CDR3 totals 15 residues. Germline V lookup: CDR1 SGDLS, CDR2 YYNGEE. CDR3 DNA: TGTGCCAGCAGCGAGTCCCGGGACGGGAACACTGAAGCTTTCTTT. It encodes CASSESRDGNTEAFF.